The 28 T cell receptor beta chains presented below share a single source sample, sequenced in a study of cytomegalovirus exposure and HLA in healthy donors. The PCR ran on 60 Vbeta and 13 Jbeta primers. Assay used: immunoSEQ multiplex PCR; TCRdb lists only in-frame clones, some missing. The sample carries some 250,000 clones, about four fifths recorded once. The material sequenced was PBMCs. The receptors shown here come from a woman aged 40-49 years in good health and CMV-seropositive.

This sequence joins TRBV7-2 and TRBJ1-4, with 10 bases fitting TRBD1. The CDR3 sequence is 14 residues long. Germline V lookup: CDR1 SGHTA, CDR2 FQGNSA. Losses at the gene ends were 5 bases for V and 5 bases for J; bases not matched to a gene: 2. The CDR3 loop reads CASSAGQGNEKLFF. CDR3 bases: TGTGCCAGCAGCGCGGGACAGGGGAATGAAAAACTGTTTTTT. Combining the CDR3 with reference TRBV7-2 and TRBJ1-4 gives the whole variable domain GAGVSQSPSNKVTEKGKDVELRCDPISGHTALYWYRQSLGQGLEFLIYFQGNSAPDKSGLPSDRFSAERTGGSVSTLTIQRTQQEDSAVYLCASSAGQGNEKLFFGSGTQLSVL.

The table lists this clone with a few counts. This chain joins TRBV6-5 and TRBJ1-4, with unresolved D. Trimming pared 0 bases from V and 6 bases from J, leaving 5 bases between. Looked up from germline, CDR1 is MNHEY and CDR2 is SVGAGI. This CDR3 is built from 13 residues. The CDR3 reads CASSYSTDEKLFF. The CDR3 DNA sequence: TGTGCCAGCAGTTACTCCACAGATGAAAAACTGTTTTTT.

This chain connects TRBV2 to TRBJ2-7, with a possible D match to TRBD2 (6 bases). V was pared by 8 bases and J by 0 bases, with 14 bases between. Germline CDR1 and CDR2: SNHLY and FYNNEI. The CDR3 loop spans 14 amino acids. In nucleotides, the CDR3 is TGTGCCAGCGGACGGGAGATAAGCTCCTACGAGCAGTACTTC. It codes for CASGREISSYEQYF.

This chain connects TRBV4-3 to TRBJ2-5, with TRBD2 as a possible D gene (5 bases). The closer fit of TRBJ2-7 to the DNA end suggests the J call may be wrong. CDR1 and CDR2 from the germline V gene are LGHNA and YSLEER. This CDR3 has 15 amino acids. The CDR3 nucleotides read TGCGCCAGCAGCCAAGGGACTCAAGACCTCTTCGAGCAGTACTTC. Protein product: CASSQGTQDLFEQYF.

This rearrangement joins TRBV10-2 to TRBJ2-5, with D uncertain. The J call may not be correct, given that the DNA end is closer to TRBJ2-7. CDR1 and CDR2 (germline): WSHSY, SAAADI. The CDR3 covers 12 residues. The DNA of the CDR3 is TGCGCCAGCAGTGACGGGTTCTACGAGCAGTACTTC. Its protein is CASSDGFYEQYF.

The chain carries TRBV9 and TRBJ2-1; 9 nucleotides agree with TRBD1. Germline V gives CDR1 SGDLS, CDR2 YYNGEE. With 4 bases clipped from V and 3 bases from J, the junction kept 20 bases outside the gene matches. The CDR3 is made up of 20 amino acids. DNA of the CDR3: TGTGCCAGCAGCTTTAACCGGGACAGGGAGCCGTTAACTTACTACAATGAGCAGTTCTTC. The encoded protein is CASSFNRDREPLTYYNEQFF.

V and J are TRBV19 and TRBJ1-2, with D unresolved. CDR1 LNHDA and CDR2 SQIVND come from the germline V gene (reference sequence). Trimming removed 7 bases at V and 8 bases at J, with 17 bases between. The length of the CDR3 is 13 residues. CDR3: CASNPDGVRGYTF. The CDR3 bases are TGTGCCAGTAACCCGGACGGGGTCAGGGGCTACACCTTC.

The chain carries TRBV7-3 and TRBJ2-2, with 7 bases lining up with TRBD1. Germline CDR1 is SGHTA and CDR2 is FQGTGA. This CDR3 region has 16 residues. V gave up 5 bases and J gave up 6 bases; unmatched junction bases: 12. The CDR3 nucleotides read TGTGCCAGCAGCCCCTTGACAGGGCGGACGGCCGGGGAGCTGTTTTTT. It encodes CASSPLTGRTAGELFF.

The gene calls are TRBV19 and TRBJ1-2; 8 bases match TRBD1. V lost 6 bases to trimming and J lost 2 bases; unmatched junction nucleotides: 5. The CDR3 is 14 residues long. In germline, CDR1 is LNHDA, CDR2 SQIVND (reference sequence). The CDR3, as DNA: TGTGCCAGTAGCTTGGGACAGGAGAACTATGGCTACACCTTC. As protein: CASSLGQENYGYTF.

The genes are TRBV18 and TRBJ1-6; 9 positions agree with TRBD1. This CDR3 is 14 amino acids long. Germline trimming cut 6 bases from V and 7 bases from J; bases unmatched to any gene: 4. CDR1 and CDR2 (germline): KGHSH, LQKENI. The CDR3 region is CASSPGQGNSPLHF. CDR3 sequence (DNA): TGTGCCAGCTCGCCGGGACAGGGCAATTCACCCCTCCACTTT.

There are a few counts of this clone. CDR3 coding DNA: TGTGCCAGCAGTGAAGGACAGGGATCCACTGAAGCTTTCTTT. Protein: CASSEGQGSTEAFF. The chain has TRBV2 and TRBJ1-1; 7 bases fit TRBD1. The CDR3 is made up of 14 amino acids. With V trimmed by 1 base and J by 4 bases, 3 bases remained unmatched. The V gene's germline CDR1 is SNHLY and CDR2 FYNNEI.

V gene TRBV27 combines with J gene TRBJ2-2; 14 nucleotides agree with TRBD2. J was trimmed by 1 base and V by 3 bases; bases with no gene match: 7. The germline V gene encodes CDR1 MNHEY and CDR2 SMNVEV (reference sequence). This CDR3 contains 19 residues. This chain's CDR3 is CASSFLTGTSGGNTGELFF. In DNA, the CDR3 is TGTGCCAGCAGTTTCCTGACCGGGACTAGCGGGGGGAACACCGGGGAGCTGTTTTTT.

V gene TRBV9 combines with J gene TRBJ2-2; 11 bases line up with TRBD2. This CDR3 region has 16 residues. Per the germline V gene, CDR1 is SGDLS and CDR2 is YYNGEE. V was pared by 3 bases and J by 5 bases, with 6 bases of the junction left unmatched. The CDR3 loop is CASSDRLAGSTGELFF. The CDR3 DNA is TGTGCCAGCAGCGATAGACTAGCGGGGTCTACCGGGGAGCTGTTTTTT.

The rearrangement joins TRBV4-3 to TRBJ2-2; 8 nucleotides agree with TRBD1. The CDR3 totals 15 residues. With 0 bases clipped from V and 5 bases from J, the junction kept 2 bases outside the gene matches. Germline CDR1 reads LGHNA; CDR2 reads YSLEER. CDR3 loop: CASSQDRTGTGELFF. The CDR3, as DNA: TGCGCCAGCAGCCAAGATAGGACAGGGACCGGGGAGCTGTTTTTT.

The CDR3 sequence: CASSPSSYQETQYF. The CDR3 nucleotides read TGTGCCAGCAGTCCCTCTTCGTACCAAGAGACCCAGTACTTC. The rearrangement links TRBV27 to TRBJ2-5; D gene uncertain. The V end was cut by 5 bases, the J end by 0 bases, with 10 bases between. The CDR3 sequence is 14 residues long. Germline assignment: CDR1 MNHEY and CDR2 SMNVEV (reference sequence).

The chain uses TRBV11-1 and TRBJ2-5; 7 bases match TRBD2. TRBJ2-7 matches the DNA end more closely, so the J call is doubtful. This CDR3 has 19 amino acids. Per germline, CDR1 SGHAT and CDR2 FQDESV (reference sequence). The CDR3 protein is CASSLAGARASGLNYEQYF. CDR3 nucleotide sequence: TGTGCCAGCAGCTTAGCTGGGGCCAGGGCTAGCGGATTAAACTACGAGCAGTACTTC.

V usage is TRBV7-2 and J usage is TRBJ2-3; 10 bases fit TRBD2. V trimming: 5 bases; J trimming: 4 bases; junction bases outside the gene matches: 6. The CDR3 loop spans 15 amino acids. CDR1 and CDR2 from the germline V gene are SGHTA and FQGNSA. The CDR3 DNA follows: TGTGCCAGCAGCGTTAGCGGGGGGCTTTCAGATACGCAGTATTTT. Its protein product is CASSVSGGLSDTQYF.

This clone was recorded only once. The chain employs TRBV21-1 and TRBJ2-5; TRBD2 is the table's D call, not checked against the DNA. TRBV21-1 is a pseudogene segment. CDR3 length: 14 residues. CDR3 sequence reads: CASSKDGWKETQYF. CDR3 nucleotide sequence: TGTGCCAGCAGCAAAGACGGGTGGAAAGAGACCCAGTACTTC.

V and J are TRBV7-8 and TRBJ2-1, with 7 positions matching TRBD2. Germline V gives CDR1 SGHVS, CDR2 FQNEAQ. The length of the CDR3 is 14 residues. Germline trimming cut 4 bases from V and 9 bases from J; bases unmatched to any gene: 9. The CDR3, as DNA: TGTGCCAGCAGCTACTTAGCGGGTCACGGTGAGCAGTTCTTC. Amino acid sequence: CASSYLAGHGEQFF.

The rearrangement uses TRBV7-2 and TRBJ2-5, with 12 bases matching TRBD2. This CDR3 comprises 16 residues. The germline V gene has CDR1 SGHTA and CDR2 FQGNSA. Germline trimming cut 2 bases from V and 4 bases from J; bases unmatched to any gene: 5. The CDR3 region has the DNA TGTGCCAGCAGCTTAAGTCTAGCGGGGGGGCGAGAGACCCAGTACTTC. Protein: CASSLSLAGGRETQYF. The variable domain in full, completed from reference TRBV7-2 and TRBJ2-5, reads GAGVSQSPSNKVTEKGKDVELRCDPISGHTALYWYRQSLGQGLEFLIYFQGNSAPDKSGLPSDRFSAERTGGSVSTLTIQRTQQEDSAVYLCASSLSLAGGRETQYFGPGTRLLVL.

The V and J genes are TRBV5-1 and TRBJ1-1; the D gene is possibly TRBD1 (5 bases). The CDR3 covers 13 residues. Deletions cut 4 bases from V and 5 bases from J, with 12 bases between. In germline, CDR1 is SGHRS, CDR2 YFSETQ. The CDR3: CASSPGGVTEAFF. CDR3 nucleotide sequence: TGCGCCAGCAGCCCGGGGGGGGTTACTGAAGCTTTCTTT.

This chain joins TRBV7-9 and TRBJ1-1, with unresolved D. Trimming took off 0 bases at V and 2 bases at J, with 7 bases between the two ends. Germline CDR1 and CDR2: SEHNR and FQNEAQ (reference sequence). The CDR3 has 14 amino acids. DNA of the CDR3: TGTGCCAGCAGCTTAGCCGGGATAAACACTGAAGCTTTCTTT. It translates to CASSLAGINTEAFF.

This clone was observed a handful of times. The chain carries TRBV7-2 and TRBJ2-1; 9 nucleotides line up with TRBD1. This CDR3 is 16 amino acids long. In germline, CDR1 is SGHTA, CDR2 FQGNSA. V trimming: 5 bases; J trimming: 6 bases; junction bases outside the gene matches: 11. The CDR3 DNA follows: TGTGCCAGCAGCCCAATGGGACAGGGAAGGGTCAATGAGCAGTTCTTC. This sequence encodes CASSPMGQGRVNEQFF.

V is TRBV6-6 and J is TRBJ1-5; D is ambiguous. Germline V CDR1 and CDR2: MNHNY, SVGAGI (reference sequence). The CDR3 spans 13 residues. V lost 5 bases and J lost 4, with 9 bases in between. The CDR3 DNA is TGTGCCAGCAGTCAACTTCATAATCAGCCCCAGCATTTT. Its protein is CASSQLHNQPQHF.

The chain carries TRBV4-2 and TRBJ2-7, with 13 nucleotides matching TRBD2. This CDR3 contains 16 residues. V gave up 2 bases and J gave up 3 bases; unmatched junction bases: 4. Germline V lookup: CDR1 LGHNA, CDR2 YNFKEQ. CDR3 residues: CASSQTSGGALYEQYF. DNA of the CDR3: TGTGCCAGCAGCCAAACTAGCGGGGGGGCCCTCTACGAGCAGTACTTC.

This chain uses TRBV5-1 with TRBJ1-1; TRBD1 agrees at 7 bases. Germline values: CDR1 SGHRS, CDR2 YFSETQ. After removal of 6 bases from V and 2 bases from J, the junction contained 7 bases not matched to a gene. The CDR3 has 14 residues. The CDR3 sequence: CASTRDSYNTEAFF. The CDR3 bases are TGCGCCAGCACCCGGGACAGCTATAACACTGAAGCTTTCTTT. Drawing the rest from reference TRBV5-1 and TRBJ1-1, the complete variable domain is KAGVTQTPRYLIKTRGQQVTLSCSPISGHRSVSWYQQTPGQGLQFLFEYFSETQRNKGNFPGRFSGRQFSNSRSEMNVSTLELGDSALYLCASTRDSYNTEAFFGQGTRLTVV.

CDR3 nucleotide sequence: TGTGCCAGCTCACCAGTACAGGGGACTTACAATGAGCAGTTCTTC. It encodes CASSPVQGTYNEQFF. V is TRBV18 and J is TRBJ2-1, with D perhaps TRBD1 (7 bases). The V gene's germline CDR1 is KGHSH and CDR2 LQKENI. V lost 2 bases to trimming and J lost 4 bases, with 12 bases between them. This CDR3 region has 15 residues.

This chain uses TRBV5-5 with TRBJ2-4; 11 nucleotides match TRBD1. V lost 4 bases to trimming and J lost 6 bases; unmatched junction nucleotides: 9. From germline, CDR1 is SGHKS and CDR2 YYEKEE (reference sequence). There are 16 residues in the CDR3. DNA for the CDR3: TGTGCCAGCAGCAGTAGCTCCGGGACAGGGGGAAACATTCAGTACTTC. It is translated as CASSSSSGTGGNIQYF. The entire variable domain, with the rest obtained from reference TRBV5-5 and TRBJ2-4, is as follows: DAGVTQSPTHLIKTRGQQVTLRCSPISGHKSVSWYQQVLGQGPQFIFQYYEKEERGRGNFPDRFSARQFPNYSSELNVNALLLGDSALYLCASSSSSGTGGNIQYFGAGTRLSVL.